The clone carrying this T cell receptor (beta chain) was found a few times. Its antigen is still unknown. This entry comes from a study of cytomegalovirus exposure and HLA in healthy donors. Study observations and caveats: Several of the most significant clusters appeared linked to common viral pathogens, based on a later analysis.

13 Jbeta primers and 60 Vbeta primers were used for the PCR. The assay was immunoSEQ multiplex PCR, and TCRdb's table has in-frame clones only and misses some. The sample has about 200,000 clones; about four fifths are singletons. Healthy bone marrow donors made up the donor group. V was cut by 5 bases and J by 2 bases, with 13 bases left in between. Per the germline V gene, CDR1 is SGHTA and CDR2 is FQGTGA. The CDR3 is 14 amino acids. This chain links TRBV7-3 with TRBJ2-7; a possible D gene is TRBD1 (6 bases). The sequence was obtained from a woman aged 30 to 39 in good health and CMV-seropositive. Material for sequencing was PBMCs. The CDR3 loop is CASSHGDRPYEQYF. CDR3 DNA: TGTGCCAGCAGCCACGGAGACAGGCCCTACGAGCAGTACTTC.